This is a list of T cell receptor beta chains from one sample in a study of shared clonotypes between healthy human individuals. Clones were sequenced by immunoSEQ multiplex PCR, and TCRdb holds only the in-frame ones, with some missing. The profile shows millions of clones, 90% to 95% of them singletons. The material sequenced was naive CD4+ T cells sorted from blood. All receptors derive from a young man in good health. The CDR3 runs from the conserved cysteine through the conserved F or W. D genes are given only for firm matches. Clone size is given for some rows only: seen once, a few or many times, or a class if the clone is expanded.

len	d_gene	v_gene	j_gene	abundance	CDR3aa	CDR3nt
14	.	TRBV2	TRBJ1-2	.	CASSEQGRTYGYTF	TGTGCCAGCAGTGAGCAGGGACGCACATATGGCTACACCTTC
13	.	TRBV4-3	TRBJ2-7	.	CASSQVEGSEQYF	TGCGCCAGCAGCCAAGTTGAGGGGAGCGAGCAGTACTTC
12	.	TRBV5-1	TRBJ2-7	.	CASSLRGDEQYF	TGCGCCAGCAGCCTCAGGGGGGACGAGCAGTACTTC
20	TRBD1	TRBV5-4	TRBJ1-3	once	CASSLAGQGKGSTAGNTIYF	TGTGCCAGCAGCTTGGCGGGACAGGGGAAAGGATCGACCGCTGGAAACACCATATATTTT
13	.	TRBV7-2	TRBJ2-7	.	CASSLGGRTSLYF	TGTGCCAGCAGCTTAGGTGGGCGAACTAGTCTTTACTTC
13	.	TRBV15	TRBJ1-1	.	CATSRDSGGEAFF	TGTGCCACCAGCAGAGATAGTGGCGGTGAAGCTTTCTTT
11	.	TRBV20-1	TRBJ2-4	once	CSATGSNIQYF	TGCAGTGCTACGGGTTCAAACATTCAGTACTTC
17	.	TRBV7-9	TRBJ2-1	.	CASSLKDKAGLYNEQFF	TGTGCCAGCAGCTTAAAGGACAAAGCCGGACTCTACAATGAGCAGTTCTTC
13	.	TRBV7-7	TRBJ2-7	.	CASSLNPSYEQYF	TGTGCTAGCAGCCTCAACCCATCCTACGAGCAGTACTTC
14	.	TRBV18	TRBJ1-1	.	CASSPGILNTEAFF	TGTGCCAGCTCACCCGGTATTCTGAACACTGAAGCTTTCTTT
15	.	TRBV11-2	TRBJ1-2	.	CASSFVGTPNYGYTF	TGTGCCAGCAGTTTCGTCGGGACCCCGAACTATGGCTACACCTTC
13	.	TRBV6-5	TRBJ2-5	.	CASSYSGVETQYF	TGTGCCAGCAGTTACTCCGGGGTCGAGACCCAGTACTTC
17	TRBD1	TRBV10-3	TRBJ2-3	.	CAISGPRDRSSTDTQYF	TGTGCCATCAGTGGCCCGAGGGACAGGTCGAGCACAGATACGCAGTATTTT
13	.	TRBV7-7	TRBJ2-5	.	CASSYGEGETQYF	TGTGCTAGCAGCTATGGAGAAGGGGAGACCCAGTACTTC
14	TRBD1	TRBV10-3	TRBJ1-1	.	CAIRTGTANTEAFF	TGTGCCATCAGAACCGGGACAGCGAACACTGAAGCTTTCTTT
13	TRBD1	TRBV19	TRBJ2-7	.	CASSIGTGGEQYF	TGTGCCAGTAGTATTGGGACAGGGGGCGAGCAGTACTTC
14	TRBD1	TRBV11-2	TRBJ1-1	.	CASSATGAGTEAFF	TGTGCCAGCAGCGCGACAGGGGCGGGCACTGAAGCTTTCTTT
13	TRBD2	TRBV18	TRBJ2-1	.	CASSGLAGVEQFF	TGTGCCAGCTCAGGACTAGCGGGAGTTGAGCAGTTCTTC
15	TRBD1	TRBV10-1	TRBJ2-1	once	CASSEGRGRYNEQFF	TGCGCCAGCAGTGAGGGCAGGGGGAGATACAATGAGCAGTTCTTC
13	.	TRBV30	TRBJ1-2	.	CAWSVRTGPFYTF	TGTGCCTGGAGTGTTAGAACGGGACCTTTCTACACCTTC
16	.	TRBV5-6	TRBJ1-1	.	CASSLDRGRANTEAFF	TGTGCCAGCAGCTTGGATCGGGGCAGGGCGAACACTGAAGCTTTCTTT
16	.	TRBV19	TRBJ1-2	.	CASSIGRVGTNYGYTF	TGTGCCAGTAGTATCGGTAGGGTTGGTACCAACTATGGCTACACCTTC
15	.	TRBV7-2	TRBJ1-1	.	CASSLNGVAGTEAFF	TGTGCCAGCAGCTTAAACGGGGTGGCTGGAACTGAAGCTTTCTTT
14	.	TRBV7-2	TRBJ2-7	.	CASSSTASRGEQYF	TGTGCCAGCAGCTCTACGGCGTCGCGAGGCGAGCAGTACTTC
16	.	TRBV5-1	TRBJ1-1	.	CASSESGPAMNTEAFF	TGCGCCAGCAGCGAGAGTGGACCAGCTATGAACACTGAAGCTTTCTTT
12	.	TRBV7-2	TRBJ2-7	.	CASSLEPYEQYF	TGTGCCAGCAGCTTAGAACCGTACGAGCAGTACTTC
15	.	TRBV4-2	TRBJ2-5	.	CASSQVTGLQETQYF	TGTGCCAGCAGCCAAGTTACAGGCCTACAAGAGACCCAGTACTTC
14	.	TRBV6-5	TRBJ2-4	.	CASSSRDIRNIQYF	TGTGCCAGCAGTTCCCGGGACATTAGAAACATTCAGTACTTC
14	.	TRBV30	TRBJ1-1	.	CAWTQQTGGTEAFF	TGTGCCTGGACCCAACAGACAGGCGGCACTGAAGCTTTCTTT
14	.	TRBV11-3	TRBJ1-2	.	CASSLVGNSGGYTF	TGTGCCAGCAGCTTAGTCGGCAATTCGGGTGGCTACACCTTC
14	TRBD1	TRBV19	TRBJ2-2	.	CASTGQQNTGELFF	TGTGCCAGTACGGGACAGCAAAACACCGGGGAGCTGTTTTTT
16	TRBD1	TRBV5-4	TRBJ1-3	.	CASSRGLLSSGNTIYF	TGTGCCAGCAGCAGGGGGCTGCTCAGCTCTGGAAACACCATATATTTT
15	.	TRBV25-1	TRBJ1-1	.	CASSALQVGNTEAFF	TGTGCCAGCAGTGCATTACAAGTGGGGAACACTGAAGCTTTCTTT
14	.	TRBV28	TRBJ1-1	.	CASGALRAHTEAFF	TGTGCCAGCGGGGCCTTACGGGCACACACTGAAGCTTTCTTT
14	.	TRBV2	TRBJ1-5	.	CASTDRFFNQPQHF	TGTGCCAGCACCGACAGGTTCTTCAATCAGCCCCAGCATTTT
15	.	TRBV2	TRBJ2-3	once	CASSDGGFGVDTQYF	TGTGCCAGCAGTGATGGCGGGTTCGGGGTCGATACGCAGTATTTT
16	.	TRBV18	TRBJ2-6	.	CASSSFRSTGANVLTF	TGTGCCAGCTCGTCCTTCAGGAGCACTGGGGCCAACGTCCTGACTTTC
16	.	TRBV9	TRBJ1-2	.	CASSVDSRGFNYGYTF	TGTGCCAGCAGCGTAGACAGCAGGGGATTTAACTATGGCTACACCTTC
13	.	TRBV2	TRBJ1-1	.	CASSEGVGTEAFF	TGTGCCAGCAGTGAAGGGGTGGGGACTGAAGCTTTCTTT
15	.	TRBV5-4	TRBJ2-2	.	CASSKDSANTGELFF	TGTGCCAGCAGCAAGGACAGCGCGAACACCGGGGAGCTGTTTTTT
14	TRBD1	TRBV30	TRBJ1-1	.	CAWSPGQGTTEAFF	TGTGCCTGGAGCCCGGGACAGGGGACCACTGAAGCTTTCTTT
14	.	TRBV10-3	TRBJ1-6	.	CAISEARGGSPLHF	TGTGCCATCAGTGAGGCACGGGGGGGATCACCCCTCCACTTT
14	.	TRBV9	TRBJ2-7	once	CASSVSSSSYEQYF	TGTGCCAGCAGCGTATCTTCCAGCTCCTACGAGCAGTACTTC
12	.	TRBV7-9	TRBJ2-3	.	CASRTGEDTQYF	TGTGCCAGCAGAACCGGGGAGGATACGCAGTATTTT